These 30 T cell receptor beta chains share one sample of origin, sequenced in a study of blood T cells in healthy people across ages. Primers used in a second PCR of roughly 7 to 11 cycles were a sample-barcoded 5' primer and a J-beta primer mix. From the 5' RACE reads, TCRdb called clonotypes with MiXCR, one entry per CDR3 protein. The sample yields approximately 730,000 distinct CDR3 sequences, approximately 39% seen once. The sequenced sample consisted of blood. The receptors stem from an older woman in good health.

The chain links TRBV7-2 to TRBJ2-3; perhaps TRBD1 as D (6 bases). CDR3 length: 15 residues. The germline V gene has CDR1 SGHTA and CDR2 FQGNSA. Trimming left V 4 bases short and J 2 bases short, with 13 bases between. CDR3 sequence: CASSSGGGFTDTQYF. CDR3 coding DNA: TGTGCCAGCAGCTCCGGTGGGGGCTTCACAGATACGCAGTATTTT.

In this sample, this clonotype turned up a few times. The chain recombines TRBV5-1 with TRBJ2-3; D is possibly TRBD1 (6 bases). Looked up from germline, CDR1 is SGHRS and CDR2 is YFSETQ. CDR3 length: 13 amino acids. V lost 4 bases and J 6 bases, leaving 12 bases between the germline ends. In DNA, the CDR3 is TGCGCCAGCAGCGCAGGGGCGGACGATACGCAGTATTTT. Protein: CASSAGADDTQYF.

This clonotype has a handful of counts. This rearrangement joins TRBV6-5 to TRBJ2-2, with 7 positions matching TRBD1. V lost 0 bases, J lost 5 bases, and 0 bases stayed unmatched. This CDR3 has 14 amino acids. The germline gives CDR1 MNHEY, CDR2 SVGAGI. In DNA form, the CDR3 reads TGTGCCAGCAGTTACTCGACAGGGACCGGGGAGCTGTTTTTT. This gives the protein CASSYSTGTGELFF.

V and J are TRBV20-1 and TRBJ1-2, with TRBD1 matching 10 bases. The CDR3 is 15 amino acids. Germline CDR1 DFQATT, CDR2 SNEGSKA (reference sequence). V was pared by 5 bases and J by 4 bases, with 10 bases of the junction left unmatched. The CDR3 reads CSAQHTGTGAYGYTF. In DNA, the CDR3 is TGCAGTGCTCAACACACCGGGACAGGGGCCTATGGCTACACCTTC.

Concerning this clonotype itself: A read error may explain this, as a much larger clone is one base away. V usage is TRBV4-3 and J usage is TRBJ2-1; TRBD2 might be the D (5 bases). V dropped 0 bases and J dropped 2 bases, with 14 bases sitting between them. CDR3 size: 17 residues. Germline CDR1 reads LGHNA; CDR2 reads YSLEER. CDR3 residues: CASSQELVGVAYNEQFF. The CDR3 nucleotides read TGCGCCAGCAGCCAAGAATTAGTGGGAGTTGCCTACAATGAGCAGTTCTTC.

This chain joins TRBV7-2 and TRBJ1-5, with 8 bases aligning to TRBD1. The CDR3 is 16 amino acids. Germline values: CDR1 SGHTA, CDR2 FQGNSA. Losses at the gene ends were 4 bases for V and 2 bases for J; bases not matched to a gene: 7. Written as DNA, the CDR3 is TGTGCCAGCAGCTCAGGGGGCCTGAGAGGCAATCAGCCCCAGCATTTT. This gives the protein CASSSGGLRGNQPQHF.

The V call is TRBV12-3 or TRBV12-4, the J call TRBJ2-1, with TRBD2 identical over 7 bases. V dropped 5 bases and J dropped 12; count of bases not matched to a gene: 7. The CDR3 consists of 12 residues. CDR3 coding DNA: TGTGCCAGCAGTGCACGACTAGCACGGCAGTTCTTC. It specifies CASSARLARQFF.

This clonotype was detected a few times. V and J are TRBV20-1 and TRBJ2-1; TRBD2 agrees at 8 bases. In germline, CDR1 is DFQATT, CDR2 SNEGSKA (reference sequence). J was trimmed by 8 bases and V by 6 bases; bases with no gene match: 9. The CDR3 is 13 amino acids. The CDR3 spells CSAPGLGPHEQFF. The CDR3 region has the DNA TGCAGTGCCCCGGGACTAGGTCCGCATGAGCAGTTCTTC.

V usage is TRBV7-3 and J usage is TRBJ2-3; 10 nucleotides match TRBD2. Germline V gene data show CDR1 as SGHTA and CDR2 as FQGTGA. The V segment lost 2 bases and the J segment 0 bases; nucleotides outside the gene matches: 14. The CDR3 extends over 20 amino acids. The CDR3 sequence is CASSLVGVSGRPPSTDTQYF. The CDR3 DNA sequence: TGTGCCAGCAGCTTAGTAGGTGTTAGCGGGAGGCCTCCTAGCACAGATACGCAGTATTTT.

A word on this clonotype: One end of the junction fails to match germline, which may point to a read error. This chain links TRBV20-1 with TRBJ2-2; either TRBD1 or TRBD2 may fit D (6 bases each). The germline V gene has CDR1 DFQATT and CDR2 SNEGSKA (reference sequence). This CDR3 has 13 residues. CDR3 region: CSYARGIGGEPFF. As DNA, the CDR3 is TGCAGTTATGCCAGGGGAATTGGCGGGGAGCCGTTTTTT.

The chain carries TRBV12-3 or TRBV12-4 and TRBJ1-2; TRBD1 aligns across 9 bases. This CDR3 contains 13 residues. J lost 8 bases, V lost 6 bases, and 7 bases had no gene match. CDR3 in amino acids: CASSRQGEGGYTF. CDR3 bases: TGTGCCAGCAGCCGACAGGGGGAAGGCGGCTACACCTTC.

This chain links TRBV29-1 with TRBJ2-1, with D possibly matching TRBD1 (5 bases). Trimming removed 5 bases from V and 8 bases from J, with 22 bases in between. This CDR3 is built from 15 residues. Germline lookup yields CDR1 SQVTM and CDR2 ANQGSEA. The CDR3 protein is CSVFVQVSLTDEQFF. The CDR3 coding sequence is TGCAGCGTTTTTGTACAGGTTAGTCTTACGGATGAGCAGTTCTTC.

In DNA form, the CDR3 reads TGTGCCAGCAGCTTAGGACAGAAACTCTCCTACAATGAGCAGTACTTC. Translated, it gives CASSLGQKLSYNEQYF. This chain connects TRBV7-8 to TRBJ2-1; weak D call: TRBD1 (5 bases). The J call may be in error: the DNA end matches TRBJ2-7 better. The CDR3 has 16 amino acids. Germline V CDR1 and CDR2: SGHVS, FQNEAQ.

This clonotype was seen more than once but under ten times. The V call is TRBV6-6, the J call TRBJ2-1; no clear D gene. The CDR3 spans 13 residues. Germline loops: CDR1 MNHNY, CDR2 SVGAGI (reference sequence). The V gene lost 2 bases and the J gene lost 5 bases, with 7 bases spanning the gap. CDR3 sequence reads: CASSYPQDNEQFF. The CDR3 DNA follows: TGTGCCAGCAGTTACCCCCAAGACAATGAGCAGTTCTTC.

This chain joins TRBV4-3 and TRBJ2-3; TRBD2 is a possible D gene (5 bases). This CDR3 spans 14 amino acids. V was shortened by 1 base and J by 5 bases, with 10 bases between the two germline ends. The germline V gene has CDR1 LGHNA and CDR2 YSLEER. CDR3 residues: CASSQVLAQDTQYF. The CDR3 region has the DNA TGCGCCAGCAGCCAAGTTCTAGCTCAAGATACGCAGTATTTT.

This clonotype was counted only a few times. The chain combines TRBV6-1 with TRBJ2-7; 7 nucleotides agree with TRBD1. This CDR3 is 16 amino acids long. Trimming cost V 0 bases and J 2 bases; bases outside gene matches: 7. Germline CDR1 and CDR2: MNHNS and SASEGT. The CDR3 region is CASSEAHGQDTYEQYF. The CDR3 DNA follows: TGTGCCAGCAGTGAAGCCCACGGACAGGATACCTACGAGCAGTACTTC.

The chain combines TRBV6-5 with TRBJ1-1; D gene uncertain. The CDR3 is made up of 13 amino acids. Germline loops: CDR1 MNHEY, CDR2 SVGAGI. The V and J ends lost 6 bases and 5 bases respectively, with 13 bases between them. Here the CDR3 reads CASRPPLGTEAFF. CDR3 bases: TGTGCCAGCAGACCACCGTTGGGAACTGAAGCTTTCTTT.

This clonotype was detected ten times or more. The V call is TRBV20-1, the J call TRBJ2-1; the match to TRBD1 covers 12 bases. V lost 4 bases, J lost 9 bases, and 7 bases stayed unmatched. Germline V CDR1 and CDR2: DFQATT, SNEGSKA (reference sequence). The CDR3 contains 14 residues. CDR3 amino acids: CSAKPGQGALEQFF. The CDR3 DNA reads TGCAGTGCTAAGCCGGGACAGGGGGCTCTTGAGCAGTTCTTC.

The gene calls are TRBV20-1 and TRBJ2-6; TRBD1 matches 7 bases. CDR1 is DFQATT and CDR2 is SNEGSKA in the germline V gene (reference sequence). The CDR3 length is 15 residues. V lost 5 bases and J lost 1; bases outside the gene matches: 5. In nucleotides, the CDR3 is TGCAGTGCTGGCCGACAGGGATCTGGGGCCAACGTCCTGACTTTC. Its protein is CSAGRQGSGANVLTF.

The chain recombines TRBV5-1 with TRBJ2-7, with a tentative D call TRBD2 (5 bases). The germline CDR1 and CDR2 sequences are SGHRS and YFSETQ. The V gene lost 5 bases and the J gene lost 6 bases, with 18 bases spanning the gap. The CDR3 loop spans 14 amino acids. As DNA, the CDR3 is TGCGCCAGCAGTTATAGATCCGGGGTCTCCGAGCAGTACTTC. Residues: CASSYRSGVSEQYF.

The table lists this clonotype with a few counts. At one end the junction does not follow the germline gene, possibly because of a read error. V is TRBV2 and J is TRBJ1-1; D is unresolved. Per germline, CDR1 SNHLY and CDR2 FYNNEI. The CDR3 spans 12 residues. This chain's CDR3 is CASREANTEAFF. The DNA for the CDR3 is TGTGCCAGCAGAGAAGCGAACACTGAAGCTTTCTTT.

This rearrangement joins TRBV27 to TRBJ2-1, with D unresolved. This CDR3 has 15 residues. V was pared by 7 bases and J by 0 bases, with 13 bases between. The germline CDR1 and CDR2 sequences are MNHEY and SMNVEV (reference sequence). CDR3 loop: CASKSRASSYNEQFF. The CDR3 DNA is TGTGCCAGCAAGTCACGGGCAAGCTCCTACAATGAGCAGTTCTTC.

This clonotype showed up just a few times. This sequence joins TRBV3-1 and TRBJ2-7, with D possibly TRBD2 on 5 matching bases. The CDR3 is 14 amino acids. With 4 bases removed from V and 0 bases from J, the gap between germline ends came to 10 bases. CDR1 and CDR2 (germline): LGHDT, YNNKEL (reference sequence). CDR3: CASSPRADSYEQYF. The CDR3 DNA reads as TGTGCCAGCAGCCCGAGAGCGGACTCCTACGAGCAGTACTTC.

Regarding this clonotype: The junction shows a germline mismatch at one end, possibly a read error. The chain has TRBV7-2 and TRBJ1-5; TRBD1 matches 10 bases. The CDR3 is 20 residues long. Germline V CDR1 and CDR2: SGHTA, FQGNSA. This chain's CDR3 is CASSLAWDRGRINRNQPPHF. Written as DNA, the CDR3 is TGTGCCAGCAGCTTAGCGTGGGACAGGGGTCGTATTAATCGCAATCAGCCCCCGCATTTT.

Of note for this clonotype: A much bigger clone sits one base away, suggesting this may be a read error. The V and J genes are TRBV5-1 and TRBJ2-7, with a weak D call TRBD1 (7 bases). The CDR3 spans 16 residues. CDR1 is SGHRS, CDR2 YFSETQ, per germline. The V gene lost 0 bases and the J gene lost 0 bases, with 13 bases spanning the gap. CDR3 in amino acids: CASSLEIQGGSYEQYF. The CDR3 nucleotides are TGCGCCAGCAGCTTGGAGATCCAGGGGGGCTCCTACGAGCAGTACTTC.

This clonotype turned up a few times. The chain employs TRBV7-2 and TRBJ2-3; D is perhaps TRBD2 (5 bases). The CDR3 extends over 15 amino acids. Trimming shortened V by 2 bases and J by 3 bases, and 12 bases separated the two germline ends. The V gene's germline CDR1 is SGHTA and CDR2 FQGNSA. This CDR3 reads CASSLWAGLTDTQYF. CDR3 sequence (DNA): TGTGCCAGCAGCTTATGGGCGGGCCTAACAGATACGCAGTATTTT.

This chain connects TRBV4-2 to TRBJ2-1, with D perhaps TRBD2 (5 bases). V lost 5 bases to trimming and J lost 4 bases, with 21 bases between them. Per germline, CDR1 LGHNA and CDR2 YNFKEQ. The CDR3 contains 17 residues. CDR3 DNA sequence: TGTGCCAGCAGCGATAACGTTCGGGCCCGAGGGTACAATGAGCAGTTCTTC. It yields the protein CASSDNVRARGYNEQFF.

For the CDR3, the DNA is TGCAGTGCTAGTAGCCCCCGGAGGACTAATGAAAAACTGTTTTTT. Its protein product is CSASSPRRTNEKLFF. This rearrangement joins TRBV20-1 to TRBJ1-4; the D is unclear. The CDR3 spans 15 residues. Germline loops: CDR1 DFQATT, CDR2 SNEGSKA (reference sequence). V shed 3 bases and J shed 2 bases, with 13 bases lying between them.

This clonotype was picked up a small number of times. CDR3 amino acids: CASRRSGTYNEQFF. CDR3 DNA: TGTGCCAGCAGGAGAAGCGGGACCTACAATGAGCAGTTCTTC. The chain carries TRBV27 and TRBJ2-1; 7 bases fit TRBD2. The V gene's germline CDR1 is MNHEY and CDR2 SMNVEV (reference sequence). CDR3 length: 14 residues. J gave up 2 bases and V 6 bases, and 4 bases lay outside the gene matches.

The chain employs TRBV21-1 and TRBJ2-3; the table names TRBD2, a call not compared with the DNA. TRBV21-1 is shown as a pseudogene. The CDR3 covers 15 residues. CDR3 sequence: CASSQAREGVDTQYF. For the CDR3, the DNA is TGTGCCAGCAGCCAAGCGCGGGAGGGCGTAGATACGCAGTATTTT.